The present T cell receptor (beta chain) was sequenced within a study of T-cell reconstitution after alpha-beta-depleted transplantation in children. CDR3 size: 15 residues. V lost 2 bases, J lost 10 bases, and 15 bases lay in between. CDR1 ENHRY and CDR2 SYGVKD come from the germline V gene. Preparation of the TCRbeta library was carried out with unique molecular identifiers. Via MiXCR, TCRdb re-called the PCR reads, giving one row per CDR3 protein. The sample has about 340,000 distinct CDR3 sequences, about 14% seen once. This TCR was sampled from a human donor who donated a stem cell graft to a child with Fanconi anemia. V and J are TRBV10-3 and TRBJ1-6; TRBD1 might be the D (5 bases). Sequenced here: PBMCs, sampled from the stem cell graft. CDR3 DNA: TGTGCCATCAGTGAGCAGGGCCCTGAGGGCTCACCCCTCCACTTT. Encoded protein: CAISEQGPEGSPLHF.